The 20 T cell receptor beta chains listed next were all sequenced from one sample in a study of blood T cell repertoires in COVID-19. Clones were sequenced by immunoSEQ multiplex PCR, and TCRdb holds only the in-frame ones, with some missing. The table lists 180,000 or so clones, nearly 80% of them singletons. Material: PBMCs or T cells enriched from blood (not recorded which). All receptors come from a man in his 60s who had been exposed to COVID-19.

The chain recombines TRBV29-1 with TRBJ1-1; weak D call: TRBD1 (5 bases). This CDR3 contains 13 residues. Germline CDR1 reads SQVTM; CDR2 reads ANQGSEA. Trimming stripped 6 bases from V and 2 bases from J, with 13 bases between. CDR3 DNA: TGCAGCGTGGGGACTAGGGCAAACACTGAAGCTTTCTTT. Residues: CSVGTRANTEAFF.

This chain uses TRBV7-9 with TRBJ2-5; 7 bases align to TRBD1. J lost 3 bases, V lost 7 bases, and 14 bases had no gene match. CDR3 length equals 16 residues. CDR1 is SEHNR and CDR2 is FQNEAQ in the germline V gene (reference sequence). In DNA form, the CDR3 reads TGTGCCAGCACCCTTAGACAGGGTGAGTGGGAAGAGACCCAGTACTTC. Protein: CASTLRQGEWEETQYF.

This clone showed up just a few times. The chain joins TRBV27 to TRBJ1-1, with 10 nucleotides matching TRBD1. Germline V lookup: CDR1 MNHEY, CDR2 SMNVEV (reference sequence). The CDR3 extends over 16 amino acids. J was trimmed by 5 bases and V by 5 bases; bases with no gene match: 11. CDR3 bases: TGTGCCAGCAGTAAACGGGACAGGGGCCTGAGGACTGAAGCTTTCTTT. Translation: CASSKRDRGLRTEAFF.

The chain carries TRBV19 and TRBJ2-3, with TRBD2 identical over 10 bases. The CDR3 sequence is 13 residues long. Germline V gene lookup returns CDR1 LNHDA and CDR2 SQIVND (reference sequence). CDR3 in amino acids: CASEREGEDTQYF. CDR3 DNA: TGTGCTTCCGAGCGGGAGGGGGAAGATACGCAGTATTTT.

The chain joins TRBV7-8 to TRBJ2-7; D may be TRBD1 (5 bases). V was clipped by 4 bases and J by 2 bases, with 12 bases between them. CDR1 and CDR2 (germline): SGHVS, FQNEAQ. The length of the CDR3 is 14 residues. The CDR3 here is CASSSDSFAYEQYF. The DNA for the CDR3 is TGTGCCAGCAGCTCCGACAGTTTTGCCTACGAGCAGTACTTC.

CDR3 coding DNA: TGCGCCAGCAGCTTGATGGGACAGGGCCAAGAGACCCAGTACTTC. It is translated as CASSLMGQGQETQYF. The J gene is TRBJ2-5, the V gene TRBV5-1; 9 bases are a match to TRBD1. The CDR3 runs 15 residues. Losses at the gene ends were 1 base for V and 1 base for J; bases not matched to a gene: 2. The V gene's germline CDR1 is SGHRS and CDR2 YFSETQ.

J is TRBJ1-2 and V is TRBV28; 8 bases align to TRBD1. Losses at the gene ends were 7 bases for V and 2 bases for J; bases not matched to a gene: 6. The CDR3 length is 14 residues. CDR1 is MDHEN, CDR2 SYDVKM, per germline. CDR3 region: CASIVRDRNYGYTF. In nucleotides, the CDR3 is TGTGCCAGCATTGTACGGGACAGGAACTATGGCTACACCTTC.

The chain employs TRBV6-5 and TRBJ2-6; 8 nucleotides agree with TRBD1. After removal of 8 bases from V and 3 bases from J, the junction contained 6 bases not matched to a gene. This CDR3 comprises 15 residues. Germline V gene sequence: CDR1 MNHEY, CDR2 SVGAGI. CDR3 residues: CASRQGTSGANVLTF. Here the CDR3 DNA reads TGTGCCAGCCGACAGGGGACAAGTGGGGCCAACGTCCTGACTTTC.

In DNA form, the CDR3 reads TGCGCCAGCAGCTTGGCCTCACCGGGGAGGTCTGGAAACACCATATATTTT. This sequence encodes CASSLASPGRSGNTIYF. This chain uses TRBV5-1 with TRBJ1-3, with D unresolved. Trimming cost V 0 bases and J 1 base, with 14 bases left between them. The CDR3 has 17 residues. Germline V CDR1 and CDR2: SGHRS, YFSETQ. The whole variable domain, remainder taken from reference TRBV5-1 and TRBJ1-3, is KAGVTQTPRYLIKTRGQQVTLSCSPISGHRSVSWYQQTPGQGLQFLFEYFSETQRNKGNFPGRFSGRQFSNSRSEMNVSTLELGDSALYLCASSLASPGRSGNTIYFGEGSWLTVV.

This clone was detected a few times. This chain links TRBV5-1 with TRBJ2-7; D is possibly TRBD2 (5 bases). The CDR3 sequence is 13 residues long. Germline CDR1 reads SGHRS; CDR2 reads YFSETQ. V was cut by 4 bases and J by 5 bases, with 13 bases left in between. The chain's CDR3 is CASSPEVRNEQYF. The DNA for the CDR3 is TGCGCCAGCAGCCCGGAGGTTAGGAACGAGCAGTACTTC.

V is TRBV6-5 and J is TRBJ1-3; D ambiguous. In germline, CDR1 is MNHEY, CDR2 SVGAGI. The CDR3 runs 16 residues. The germline V and J ends were trimmed by 0 bases and 0 bases, with 9 bases remaining between them. The CDR3 bases are TGTGCCAGCAGTTACTCGCGCCCTCGCTCTGGAAACACCATATATTTT. Its protein product is CASSYSRPRSGNTIYF.

This clone is a singleton in its sample. The chain carries TRBV10-2 and TRBJ2-7; possibly TRBD2 for D (5 bases). Trimming took off 8 bases at V and 1 base at J, with 12 bases between the two ends. The germline gives CDR1 WSHSY, CDR2 SAAADI. The CDR3 runs to 13 residues. CDR3 residues: CASDMTGSYEQYF. CDR3 bases: TGCGCCAGCGATATGACGGGATCCTACGAGCAGTACTTC.

The V call is TRBV10-3, the J call TRBJ1-1; a possible D gene is TRBD1 (5 bases). The germline V gene encodes CDR1 ENHRY and CDR2 SYGVKD. This CDR3 region has 14 residues. V dropped 8 bases and J dropped 4 bases, with 17 bases sitting between them. The DNA of the CDR3 is TGTGCCATCTTCGACCCGGGGGAAGCCACTGAAGCTTTCTTT. This translates into CAIFDPGEATEAFF.

V and J are TRBV15 and TRBJ1-1; the D gene is possibly TRBD1 (5 bases). CDR1 is LNHNV, CDR2 YYDKDF, per germline (reference sequence). V was clipped by 0 bases and J by 7 bases, with 9 bases between them. CDR3 length: 13 amino acids. The chain's CDR3 is CATSRDVTVEAFF. CDR3 coding DNA: TGTGCCACCAGCAGAGATGTGACAGTTGAAGCTTTCTTT.

The gene calls are TRBV6-2 or TRBV6-3 and TRBJ1-5, with 11 positions matching TRBD1. Looked up from germline, CDR1 is MNHEY and CDR2 is SVGEGT. J was trimmed by 1 base and V by 0 bases; bases with no gene match: 5. The CDR3 is made up of 18 amino acids. CDR3 residues: CASSYSRTGGASNQPQHF. CDR3 sequence (DNA): TGTGCCAGCAGTTACTCGAGGACAGGGGGCGCGAGCAATCAGCCCCAGCATTTT.

This clone has only one observation. This chain links TRBV6-5 with TRBJ1-4, with 8 bases identical to TRBD1. V was clipped by 5 bases and J by 8 bases; unmatched bases: 10. Germline CDR1 is MNHEY and CDR2 is SVGAGI. The CDR3 covers 15 residues. This chain's CDR3 is CASSLLQGGGEKLFF. The CDR3 nucleotides are TGTGCCAGCAGTCTATTACAGGGGGGAGGCGAAAAACTGTTTTTT.

The genes are TRBV29-1 and TRBJ1-1, with 9 bases identical to TRBD1. Unmatched junction bases numbered 4, after V lost 7 bases and J lost 4 bases. This CDR3 contains 12 residues. The germline V gene has CDR1 SQVTM and CDR2 ANQGSEA. CDR3 nucleotide sequence: TGCAGCGCGGGACAGGGTGGCACTGAAGCTTTCTTT. Translating it yields CSAGQGGTEAFF. Full variable domain (rest looked up from reference TRBV29-1 and TRBJ1-1): SAVISQKPSRDICQRGTSLTIQCQVDSQVTMMFWYRQQPGQSLTLIATANQGSEATYESGFVIDKFPISRPNLTFSTLTVSNMSPEDSSIYLCSAGQGGTEAFFGQGTRLTVV.

In this sample, this clone turned up once. The rearrangement joins TRBV13 to TRBJ2-1; TRBD2 aligns across 8 bases. Germline values: CDR1 PRHDT, CDR2 FYEKMQ (reference sequence). The J segment lost 0 bases and the V segment lost 2 bases, leaving 0 bases of the junction unmatched. The length of the CDR3 is 15 residues. Here the CDR3 DNA reads TGTGCCAGCAGCTTAAGCGGGAGCTCCTACAATGAGCAGTTCTTC. Amino acid sequence: CASSLSGSSYNEQFF.

This chain connects TRBV5-1 to TRBJ2-6; D not certain. The length of the CDR3 is 16 residues. The germline V gene encodes CDR1 SGHRS and CDR2 YFSETQ. The germline V and J ends were trimmed by 0 bases and 0 bases, with 7 bases remaining between them. The CDR3 loop reads CASSLVFPSGANVLTF. CDR3 nucleotide sequence: TGCGCCAGCAGCTTGGTATTTCCCTCTGGGGCCAACGTCCTGACTTTC.

The chain is built from TRBV5-4 and TRBJ2-3, with a weak D call TRBD2 (5 bases). The V gene's germline CDR1 is SGHNT and CDR2 YYREEE (reference sequence). V gave up 4 bases and J gave up 6 bases, with 21 bases separating them. The CDR3 contains 16 residues. The CDR3 DNA is TGTGCCAGCAGCCGGGATCCGGGCCCCGTTGGCGATACGCAGTATTTT. This sequence encodes CASSRDPGPVGDTQYF.